These 29 T cell receptor beta chains originate from one sample sequenced in a study of T-cell reconstitution after alpha-beta-depleted transplantation in children. Library preparation (for TCRbeta) was performed with unique molecular identifiers. TCRdb called the PCR reads again in MiXCR, with one record for every CDR3 protein. The sample consists of about 200,000 distinct CDR3 sequences, about 6.6% of them appearing once. This material consisted of PBMCs, taken before TCRalphabeta/CD19-depleted stem cell transplant. Receptor source: a boy aged 2 to 10 with acute lymphoblastic leukemia, due to receive a stem cell transplant.

Ten or more counts support this clonotype. The V and J genes are TRBV6-5 and TRBJ2-7; 7 bases align to TRBD2. Germline assignment: CDR1 MNHEY and CDR2 SVGAGI. There are 14 residues in the CDR3. V lost 6 bases, J lost 3 bases, and 8 bases stayed unmatched. Here the CDR3 reads CASSHTSASYEQYF. In nucleotides, the CDR3 is TGTGCCAGCAGCCATACTAGCGCGAGCTACGAGCAGTACTTC.

The sample holds a few counts of this clonotype. This chain uses TRBV20-1 with TRBJ2-7; 10 nucleotides match TRBD2. Losses at the gene ends were 1 base for V and 7 bases for J; bases not matched to a gene: 10. The CDR3 length is 15 residues. Germline CDR1 and CDR2: DFQATT and SNEGSKA (reference sequence). The DNA for the CDR3 is TGCAGTGCTAGAGGGGGGAGCGGGGGGGCGAGAGAGCAGTACTTC. Encoded protein: CSARGGSGGAREQYF.

This clonotype has at least ten counts. V is TRBV7-2 and J is TRBJ2-3; TRBD2 agrees at 16 bases. The CDR3 totals 19 residues. After removal of 3 bases from V and 0 bases from J, the junction contained 6 bases not matched to a gene. Germline CDR1 SGHTA, CDR2 FQGNSA. Here the CDR3 reads CASSFMGLAGGRSTDTQYF. As DNA, the CDR3 is TGTGCCAGCAGCTTCATGGGACTAGCGGGAGGGCGGAGCACAGATACGCAGTATTTT.

V and J are TRBV19 and TRBJ1-2; 9 bases line up with TRBD1. The V and J ends lost 9 bases and 5 bases, in that order; junction bases with no gene match: 7. Germline CDR1 LNHDA, CDR2 SQIVND (reference sequence). The CDR3 sequence is 13 residues long. CDR3 sequence reads: CASRDRAEYGYTF. CDR3 bases: TGTGCCAGCCGGGACAGGGCGGAATATGGCTACACCTTC.

This clonotype was recorded a few times. The chain couples TRBV5-1 to TRBJ2-1; a weak D match, TRBD2 (6 bases). The CDR3 runs 12 residues. Trimming took 3 bases from V and 10 from J, leaving 11 bases between them. The germline V gene encodes CDR1 SGHRS and CDR2 YFSETQ. The CDR3 protein is CASSWLAPEQFF. The CDR3 DNA reads TGCGCCAGCAGCTGGCTAGCGCCGGAGCAGTTCTTC.

There are many counts of this clonotype. The chain uses TRBV29-1 and TRBJ2-5; TRBD2 might be the D (6 bases). CDR3 length equals 14 residues. Trimming left V 2 bases short and J 5 bases short, with 15 bases between. Germline lookup yields CDR1 SQVTM and CDR2 ANQGSEA. Here the CDR3 DNA reads TGCAGCGTTGAACCAATGACTAGTCTGGAGACCCAGTACTTC. Encoded protein: CSVEPMTSLETQYF. The whole variable domain, filled in from reference TRBV29-1 and TRBJ2-5, reads SAVISQKPSRDICQRGTSLTIQCQVDSQVTMMFWYRQQPGQSLTLIATANQGSEATYESGFVIDKFPISRPNLTFSTLTVSNMSPEDSSIYLCSVEPMTSLETQYFGPGTRLLVL.

The table lists this clonotype with a few counts. This rearrangement joins TRBV28 to TRBJ1-2, with 10 bases fitting TRBD1. Germline CDR1 MDHEN, CDR2 SYDVKM. The CDR3 has 14 amino acids. V gave up 3 bases and J gave up 8 bases; unmatched junction bases: 6. CDR3 amino acids: CASSFGTGVDGYTF. CDR3 nucleotides: TGTGCCAGCAGTTTTGGGACAGGGGTCGACGGCTACACCTTC.

This clonotype was counted at least ten times. The V and J genes are TRBV29-1 and TRBJ1-2; D not resolved. Germline-derived CDR1 and CDR2 are SQVTM and ANQGSEA. Trimming removed 4 bases from V and 3 bases from J, with 12 bases in between. The CDR3 length is 13 residues. The CDR3 DNA is TGCAGCGTTGCCCTAACCAGAGACTATGGCTACACCTTC. Residues: CSVALTRDYGYTF.

This clonotype has at least ten counts. The gene calls are TRBV28 and TRBJ2-7, with a weak D call TRBD1 (6 bases). This CDR3 contains 15 residues. The V gene's germline CDR1 is MDHEN and CDR2 SYDVKM. Trimming removed 5 bases at V and 0 bases at J, with 14 bases between. For the CDR3, the DNA is TGTGCCAGCAGTGACGGACAGTTCATCTCCTACGAGCAGTACTTC. This gives the protein CASSDGQFISYEQYF.

In this sample, this clonotype turned up a few times. The genes are TRBV28 and TRBJ1-4; 7 positions match TRBD1. The CDR3 runs 13 residues. With V trimmed by 11 bases and J by 8 bases, 11 bases remained unmatched. Germline V gene sequence: CDR1 MDHEN, CDR2 SYDVKM. The CDR3: CAAEDRVGEKLFF. CDR3 DNA: TGTGCCGCAGAAGACAGGGTCGGCGAAAAACTGTTTTTT.

This clonotype showed up many times. The chain has TRBV15 and TRBJ2-7; no firm D call. Per germline, CDR1 LNHNV and CDR2 YYDKDF (reference sequence). The V end lost 5 bases, the J end lost 0 bases, and 14 bases lay between the germline ends. There are 15 residues in the CDR3. The CDR3 loop reads CATSSYSFSSYEQYF. Here the CDR3 DNA reads TGTGCCACCAGCTCCTACTCGTTCTCCTCCTACGAGCAGTACTTC. The full variable domain, its missing parts supplied by reference TRBV15 and TRBJ2-7, is DAMVIQNPRYQVTQFGKPVTLSCSQTLNHNVMYWYQQKSSQAPKLLFHYYDKDFNNEADTPDNFQSRRPNTSFCFLDIRSPGLGDTAMYLCATSSYSFSSYEQYFGPGTRLTVT.

The CDR3 DNA sequence: TGTGCCAGCAGCCCCGGGGTAGCGGGGGCCCTAGATACGCAGTATTTT. Translated: CASSPGVAGALDTQYF. The rearrangement joins TRBV5-6 to TRBJ2-3; 9 nucleotides align to TRBD2. This CDR3 comprises 16 residues. CDR1 is SGHDT, CDR2 YYEEEE, per germline. Losses at the gene ends were 4 bases for V and 5 bases for J; bases not matched to a gene: 11.

This rearrangement joins TRBV4-2 to TRBJ2-1; 8 bases are shared with TRBD2. Trimming took 7 bases from V and 0 from J; bases not matched to a gene: 14. CDR1 is LGHNA and CDR2 is YNFKEQ in the germline V gene. The CDR3 runs to 18 residues. CDR3 bases: TGTGCCAGCATGCGGGCGGGGGGCCCACAAAGCTCCTACAATGAGCAGTTCTTC. This encodes CASMRAGGPQSSYNEQFF.

This clonotype occurred many times. The rearrangement links TRBV20-1 to TRBJ2-7, with 8 bases fitting TRBD2. The CDR3 extends over 14 amino acids. The germline V gene has CDR1 DFQATT and CDR2 SNEGSKA (reference sequence). The V segment lost 1 base and the J segment 4 bases; nucleotides outside the gene matches: 6. The CDR3 protein is CSARGPAGEYEQYF. In nucleotides, the CDR3 is TGCAGTGCTAGAGGCCCAGCGGGGGAATACGAGCAGTACTTC.

This clonotype was found many times. The rearrangement joins TRBV28 to TRBJ2-1; maybe TRBD2 (5 bases). Trimming removed 2 bases from V and 5 bases from J, with 10 bases in between. The CDR3 contains 14 residues. Germline V gene sequence: CDR1 MDHEN, CDR2 SYDVKM. The CDR3 protein is CASSLGGSHNEQFF. The CDR3 nucleotides are TGTGCCAGCAGTTTAGGTGGGAGCCACAATGAGCAGTTCTTC.

The chain has TRBV5-1 and TRBJ2-5; TRBD2 matches at 11 bases. Trimming cost V 5 bases and J 5 bases; bases outside gene matches: 17. CDR1 and CDR2 from the germline V gene are SGHRS and YFSETQ. The length of the CDR3 is 18 residues. The CDR3 is CASSSGAGLAASVETQYF. CDR3 sequence (DNA): TGCGCCAGCAGTTCTGGGGCGGGACTAGCGGCCAGTGTGGAGACCCAGTACTTC.

This clonotype was observed at least ten times. The CDR3 coding sequence is TGTGCCAGCAGCTTAACACGACATGAGGCCGGGGAGCTGTTTTTT. Protein product: CASSLTRHEAGELFF. The V call is TRBV7-2, the J call TRBJ2-2, with unresolved D. The CDR3 contains 15 residues. The germline CDR1 and CDR2 sequences are SGHTA and FQGNSA. Trimming removed 2 bases at V and 6 bases at J, with 13 bases between.

This clonotype came up many times. The chain carries TRBV5-1 and TRBJ2-3; 7 positions agree with TRBD2. CDR1 and CDR2 from the germline V gene are SGHRS and YFSETQ. The CDR3 contains 14 residues. Unmatched junction bases numbered 8, after V lost 4 bases and J lost 6 bases. This CDR3 reads CASSVRTSFDTQYF. The CDR3 nucleotides read TGCGCCAGCAGCGTAAGGACTAGTTTCGATACGCAGTATTTT.

This clonotype was counted only a few times. The chain uses TRBV4-3 and TRBJ2-2; perhaps TRBD2 as D (6 bases). Trimming stripped 0 bases from V and 6 bases from J, with 11 bases between. The CDR3 is 15 amino acids. The V gene's germline CDR1 is LGHNA and CDR2 YSLEER. The CDR3 DNA follows: TGCGCCAGCAGCCAAGATTGGAGCGGGTCCGGGGAGCTGTTTTTT. Its protein product is CASSQDWSGSGELFF.

In its sample, this clonotype was seen a few times. The rearrangement links TRBV20-1 to TRBJ2-7, with D perhaps given as TRBD1 or TRBD2 (5 bases each). The V end was cut by 0 bases, the J end by 3 bases, with 12 bases between. CDR1 is DFQATT, CDR2 SNEGSKA, per germline (reference sequence). The CDR3 is 14 residues long. The CDR3 loop is CSARDRDGGYEQYF. CDR3 bases: TGCAGTGCTAGAGACCGGGACGGAGGCTACGAGCAGTACTTC.

V and J are TRBV29-1 and TRBJ1-1; 8 bases match TRBD1. This CDR3 spans 13 amino acids. V shed 4 bases and J 4 bases; nucleotides not matched to a gene: 5. Germline-derived CDR1 and CDR2 are SQVTM and ANQGSEA. CDR3 in DNA: TGCAGCGTTGCCGGACAGGGAAGCACTGAAGCTTTCTTT. This sequence encodes CSVAGQGSTEAFF.

Here the CDR3 DNA reads TGCAGCGTTAGTACGGACAGGGAAATTTACGAGCAGTACTTC. Amino acids: CSVSTDREIYEQYF. The J gene is TRBJ2-7, the V gene TRBV29-1; 8 bases are shared with TRBD1. Germline V gene data show CDR1 as SQVTM and CDR2 as ANQGSEA. The CDR3 covers 14 residues. Trimming removed 5 bases from V and 4 bases from J; junction bases left unmatched: 10.

This clonotype was observed at least ten times. J is TRBJ1-2 and V is TRBV29-1; D is uncertain. Trimming removed 3 bases at V and 2 bases at J, with 4 bases between. The CDR3 loop spans 11 amino acids. Germline V gene lookup returns CDR1 SQVTM and CDR2 ANQGSEA. For the CDR3, the DNA is TGCAGCGTTGAGGACAACTATGGCTACACCTTC. Translating it yields CSVEDNYGYTF.

This clonotype came up many times. The chain recombines TRBV4-2 with TRBJ1-3; 9 bases fit TRBD1. This CDR3 contains 15 residues. The V and J ends lost 7 bases and 4 bases, in that order; junction bases with no gene match: 8. CDR1 and CDR2 from the germline V gene are LGHNA and YNFKEQ. The CDR3 coding sequence is TGTGCCAGCAAAATACAGGGGGCAGCCGGAAACACCATATATTTT. It encodes CASKIQGAAGNTIYF.

This clonotype was seen a few times. J is TRBJ2-1 and V is TRBV5-5; 7 positions match TRBD1. The CDR3 is made up of 11 amino acids. With V trimmed by 0 bases and J by 15 bases, 3 bases remained unmatched. The V gene's germline CDR1 is SGHKS and CDR2 YYEKEE (reference sequence). Written as DNA, the CDR3 is TGTGCCAGCAGCTTGGGACAGGGACGGTTCTTC. Protein sequence: CASSLGQGRFF.

This clonotype was found many times. The chain is built from TRBV20-1 and TRBJ2-1; TRBD2 aligns across 10 bases. Looked up from germline, CDR1 is DFQATT and CDR2 is SNEGSKA (reference sequence). With 6 bases clipped from V and 8 bases from J, the junction kept 7 bases outside the gene matches. The CDR3 has 13 amino acids. The CDR3 loop is CSARAGGPDEQFF. The CDR3 nucleotides read TGCAGTGCCCGAGCGGGAGGGCCCGATGAGCAGTTCTTC.

This clonotype was seen repeatedly, ten times or more. This chain joins TRBV7-2 and TRBJ2-5; 10 bases match TRBD2. The junction had 7 bases not matched to a gene; V was cut back by 3 bases and J by 6 bases. The CDR3 is 15 residues long. Germline V gene data show CDR1 as SGHTA and CDR2 as FQGNSA. This chain's CDR3 is CASSLSGGAVKTQYF. CDR3 nucleotides: TGTGCCAGCAGCTTGAGCGGGGGGGCGGTAAAGACCCAGTACTTC.

The table lists this clonotype with many counts. This rearrangement joins TRBV3-1 to TRBJ2-5, with D perhaps being TRBD1 or TRBD2 (5 bases each). Germline V gene sequence: CDR1 LGHDT, CDR2 YNNKEL (reference sequence). With 0 bases removed from V and 5 bases from J, the gap between germline ends came to 13 bases. The CDR3 is made up of 15 amino acids. CDR3 sequence (DNA): TGTGCCAGCAGCCAAGATTCGAGGGGATGGGAGACCCAGTACTTC. This encodes CASSQDSRGWETQYF.

This chain links TRBV20-1 with TRBJ2-3; D ambiguous. CDR1 and CDR2 from the germline V gene are DFQATT and SNEGSKA (reference sequence). V lost 1 base, J lost 3 bases, and 14 bases lay in between. The CDR3 sequence is 15 residues long. Here the CDR3 reads CSARVGVWVTDTQYF. In DNA, the CDR3 is TGCAGTGCTAGAGTCGGCGTATGGGTGACAGATACGCAGTATTTT.